This TCR beta chain was sequenced during a study of T cell repertoires in cytomegalovirus infection. Study-level background: Signatures in public TCR beta sequences pointed to both CMV infection and matching HLA type. Overall study findings and caveats: There were HLA-C-restricted CMV-specific TCR beta clonotypes dominating the ex vivo response. Cumulative frequency (of public TCR beta family members) identified carriers of CMV plus the relevant HLA.

TCRdb reprocessed the reads with MiXCR, giving one entry per CDR3 protein. Of 300,000 or so distinct CDR3 sequences listed, under 30% were seen once; the top ten hold roughly 14%. A remark on this clonotype: The antigen remains unidentified.

V dropped 0 bases and J dropped 4 bases, with 7 bases sitting between them. This CDR3 has 13 residues. Germline values: CDR1 GTSNPN, CDR2 SVGIG (reference sequence). This clonotype originated in a human donor in good health (CMV status not recorded). Some clones in this sample may be carry-over from other donors' samples. The chain recombines TRBV30 with TRBJ1-5, with unresolved D. Sequenced: PBMCs. CDR3 residues: CAWSVTENQPQHF. The CDR3, as DNA: TGTGCCTGGAGTGTGACTGAGAATCAGCCCCAGCATTTT. The variable domain in full, with the rest retrieved from reference TRBV30 and TRBJ1-5, is SQTIHQWPATLVQPVGSPLSLECTVEGTSNPNLYWYRQAAGRGLQLLFYSVGIGQISSEVPQNLSASRPQDRQFILSSKKLLLSDSGFYLCAWSVTENQPQHFGDGTRLSIL.